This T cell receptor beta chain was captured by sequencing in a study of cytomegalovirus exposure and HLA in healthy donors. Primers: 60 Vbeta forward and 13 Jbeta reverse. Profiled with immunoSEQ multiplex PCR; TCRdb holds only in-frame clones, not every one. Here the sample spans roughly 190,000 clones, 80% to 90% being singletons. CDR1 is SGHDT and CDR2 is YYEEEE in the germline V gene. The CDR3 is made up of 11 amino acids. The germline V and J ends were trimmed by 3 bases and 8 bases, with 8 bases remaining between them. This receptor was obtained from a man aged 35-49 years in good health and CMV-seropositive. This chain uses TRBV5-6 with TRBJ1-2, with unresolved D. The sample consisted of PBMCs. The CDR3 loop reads CASSYAAGYTF. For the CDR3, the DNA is TGTGCCAGCAGCTATGCGGCGGGCTACACCTTC.